The 18 T cell receptor beta chains presented below share a single source sample, sequenced in a study of blood T cell repertoires in COVID-19. The protocol was immunoSEQ multiplex PCR, while the TCRdb copy is restricted to in-frame clones and leaves out a portion. This table has fewer than 500,000 clones, 87% appearing once. Material: PBMCs or T cells enriched from blood (not recorded which). Receptors originate from a woman aged 18-30 years with acute COVID-19.

The chain links TRBV7-2 to TRBJ2-3, with 11 bases fitting TRBD2. The germline V gene encodes CDR1 SGHTA and CDR2 FQGNSA. This CDR3 comprises 16 residues. Trimming removed 3 bases from V and 0 bases from J; junction bases left unmatched: 2. In DNA form, the CDR3 reads TGTGCCAGCAGCTTCAGGACTAGCGGGAGCACAGATACGCAGTATTTT. Translated, it gives CASSFRTSGSTDTQYF.

CDR3 sequence reads: CASTKLTSGAYNEQFF. CDR3 nucleotides: TGTGCCAGCACTAAATTGACTAGCGGGGCGTACAATGAGCAGTTCTTC. This sequence joins TRBV9 and TRBJ2-1, with 11 bases identical to TRBD2. This CDR3 has 16 residues. V lost 6 bases, J lost 4 bases, and 9 bases stayed unmatched. The germline CDR1 and CDR2 sequences are SGDLS and YYNGEE. Full variable domain (remainder filled in from reference TRBV9 and TRBJ2-1): DSGVTQTPKHLITATGQRVTLRCSPRSGDLSVYWYQQSLDQGLQFLIQYYNGEERAKGNILERFSAQQFPDLHSELNLSSLELGDSALYFCASTKLTSGAYNEQFFGPGTRLTVL.

The chain is built from TRBV5-1 and TRBJ2-6, with D maybe TRBD2 (5 bases). With 4 bases removed from V and 0 bases from J, the gap between germline ends came to 14 bases. Germline V gives CDR1 SGHRS, CDR2 YFSETQ. This CDR3 contains 17 residues. DNA of the CDR3: TGCGCCAGCAGCACCTACGGGATCCTCTCTGGGGCCAACGTCCTGACTTTC. It translates to CASSTYGILSGANVLTF.

The V gene is TRBV11-1, the J gene TRBJ1-2; 7 nucleotides agree with TRBD1. CDR1 is SGHAT and CDR2 is FQDESV in the germline V gene (reference sequence). V dropped 8 bases and J dropped 4; count of bases not matched to a gene: 16. The CDR3 totals 16 residues. The CDR3, as DNA: TGTGCCAGCTCCACCCGGACAGGCCGGAATAGCTATGGCTACACCTTC. It translates to CASSTRTGRNSYGYTF.

The V and J genes are TRBV5-1 and TRBJ2-7; maybe TRBD2 (5 bases). V lost 7 bases and J 0 bases, leaving 17 bases between the germline ends. This CDR3 spans 15 amino acids. Germline CDR1 is SGHRS and CDR2 is YFSETQ. In nucleotides, the CDR3 is TGCGCCAGCGGTACACACGCGGGTGGCTCCTACGAGCAGTACTTC. It is translated as CASGTHAGGSYEQYF.

The V and J genes are TRBV3-1 (or the pseudogene TRBV3-2) and TRBJ2-1; TRBD2 aligns across 10 bases. The CDR3 runs to 15 residues. The junction had 6 bases not matched to a gene; V was cut back by 4 bases and J by 6 bases. Per germline, CDR1 LGHDT and CDR2 YNNKEL (reference sequence). The CDR3 is CASSPSGGAPNEQFF. DNA for the CDR3: TGTGCCAGCAGCCCCAGCGGGGGGGCCCCCAATGAGCAGTTCTTC.

The genes are TRBV11-2 and TRBJ2-1; tentatively, D is TRBD1 (8 bases). V was trimmed by 5 bases and J by 8 bases, leaving 16 bases between them. Germline lookup yields CDR1 SGHAT and CDR2 FQNNGV. The CDR3 covers 14 residues. The CDR3 region is CASSPRTGRDEQFF. CDR3 coding DNA: TGTGCCAGCAGCCCCCGGACAGGGAGGGATGAGCAGTTCTTC.

This chain uses TRBV9 with TRBJ2-2; possibly TRBD1 for D (6 bases). V was shortened by 0 bases and J by 4 bases, with 19 bases between the two germline ends. CDR3 length equals 18 residues. Per the germline V gene, CDR1 is SGDLS and CDR2 is YYNGEE. CDR3 sequence: CASSVVTGYDRGTGELFF. CDR3 nucleotides: TGTGCCAGCAGCGTAGTTACAGGGTATGACCGTGGCACCGGGGAGCTGTTTTTT.

This rearrangement joins TRBV28 to TRBJ2-1; tentative D call: TRBD1 (6 bases). Trimming took 4 bases from V and 5 from J, leaving 18 bases between them. This CDR3 region has 16 residues. Per germline, CDR1 MDHEN and CDR2 SYDVKM. The CDR3 sequence is CASSYSRGTWDNEQFF. The CDR3 DNA is TGTGCCAGCAGTTACAGCAGGGGCACTTGGGACAATGAGCAGTTCTTC.

J is TRBJ2-2 and V is TRBV7-2; D not certain. The CDR3 sequence is 15 residues long. From germline, CDR1 is SGHTA and CDR2 FQGNSA. V was trimmed by 1 base and J by 1 base, leaving 7 bases between them. The CDR3 sequence is CASSLDSLNTGELFF. DNA of the CDR3: TGTGCCAGCAGCTTAGACAGTTTGAACACCGGGGAGCTGTTTTTT.

V usage is TRBV11-2 and J usage is TRBJ2-5; D might be TRBD2 (6 bases). Germline V gene sequence: CDR1 SGHAT, CDR2 FQNNGV. The CDR3 contains 17 residues. V gave up 2 bases and J gave up 5 bases, with 21 bases separating them. The CDR3 DNA reads as TGTGCCAGCAGCTTATGGGAGGTGGCGGCGGGTACGGAGACCCAGTACTTC. It is translated as CASSLWEVAAGTETQYF.

In this sample, this clone turned up once. The chain combines TRBV21-1 with TRBJ2-1; TRBD2 is the table's D call, not checked against the DNA. TRBV21-1 is a documented pseudogene. The CDR3 has 19 residues. The CDR3 loop is CASSKGASGVFNSYNEQFF. CDR3 sequence (DNA): TGTGCCAGCAGCAAAGGGGCTAGCGGGGTTTTCAACTCCTACAATGAGCAGTTCTTC.

The rearrangement links TRBV10-3 to TRBJ1-2; the D is unclear. The CDR3 totals 16 residues. CDR1 ENHRY and CDR2 SYGVKD come from the germline V gene. V shed 4 bases and J shed 0 bases, with 15 bases lying between them. In nucleotides, the CDR3 is TGTGCCATCAGTGCGAGGATGGCAGAGCCTAACTATGGCTACACCTTC. This codes for CAISARMAEPNYGYTF.

The chain couples TRBV6-4 to TRBJ1-1; weak D call: TRBD1 (5 bases). V lost 3 bases to trimming and J lost 3 bases, with 8 bases between them. The germline gives CDR1 MRHNA, CDR2 SNTAGT. CDR3 length: 13 amino acids. The CDR3 sequence: CASSELGHTEAFF. In nucleotides, the CDR3 is TGTGCCAGCAGTGAACTGGGGCACACTGAAGCTTTCTTT.

The table lists this clone with a count of one. This chain joins TRBV9 and TRBJ2-1; possible D gene TRBD1, 6 bases. CDR3 size: 14 residues. Germline V gene data show CDR1 as SGDLS and CDR2 as YYNGEE. V lost 6 bases and J lost 0, with 10 bases in between. The CDR3: CASNQGSSYNEQFF. The CDR3 bases are TGTGCCAGCAATCAGGGGAGCTCCTACAATGAGCAGTTCTTC.

The chain joins TRBV5-4 to TRBJ1-3, with unresolved D. Germline V gives CDR1 SGHNT, CDR2 YYREEE (reference sequence). The V and J ends lost 0 bases and 0 bases respectively, with 7 bases between them. The CDR3 sequence is 15 residues long. CDR3 in amino acids: CASSLEAASGNTIYF. DNA for the CDR3: TGTGCCAGCAGCTTGGAAGCGGCCTCTGGAAACACCATATATTTT.

As regards this clone: Because the CDR3's place on the DNA is in doubt, the DNA is left out and the CDR3 is given as listed by TCRdb. The rearrangement joins TRBV5-1 to TRBJ2-2; the DNA was not compared with TRBD2, the D call given in the table. The CDR3 sequence runs 16 residues, both termini included. From germline, CDR1 is SGHRS and CDR2 YFSETQ. CDR3 sequence reads: CASSLGVARSPGSCFF.

The chain recombines TRBV30 with TRBJ2-7; possible D gene TRBD1, 6 bases. The germline gives CDR1 GTSNPN, CDR2 SVGIG (reference sequence). The length of the CDR3 is 15 residues. Trimming shortened V by 0 bases and J by 3 bases, and 15 bases separated the two germline ends. The DNA for the CDR3 is TGTGCCTGGAGTGTACAGGACAGAAGCTTCTACGAGCAGTACTTC. This codes for CAWSVQDRSFYEQYF.